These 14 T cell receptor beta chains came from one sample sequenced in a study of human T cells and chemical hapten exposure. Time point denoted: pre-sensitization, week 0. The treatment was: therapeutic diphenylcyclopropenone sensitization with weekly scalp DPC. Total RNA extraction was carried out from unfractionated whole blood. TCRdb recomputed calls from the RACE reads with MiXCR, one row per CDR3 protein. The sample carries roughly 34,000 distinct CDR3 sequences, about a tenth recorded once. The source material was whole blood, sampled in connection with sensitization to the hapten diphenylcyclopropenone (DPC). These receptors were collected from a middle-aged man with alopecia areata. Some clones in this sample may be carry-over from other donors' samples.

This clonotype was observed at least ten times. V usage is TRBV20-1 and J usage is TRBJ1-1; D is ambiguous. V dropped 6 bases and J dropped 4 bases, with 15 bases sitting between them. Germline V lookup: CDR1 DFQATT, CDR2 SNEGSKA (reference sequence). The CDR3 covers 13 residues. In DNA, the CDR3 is TGCAGTGCGCCACCTCAGGAGGGCACTGAAGCTTTCTTT. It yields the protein CSAPPQEGTEAFF.

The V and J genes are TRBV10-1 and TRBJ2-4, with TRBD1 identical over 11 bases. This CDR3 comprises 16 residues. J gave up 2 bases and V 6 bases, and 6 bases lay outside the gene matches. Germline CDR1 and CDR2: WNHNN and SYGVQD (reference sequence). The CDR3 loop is CASSYGDRGTKNIQYF. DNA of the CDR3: TGCGCCAGCAGCTATGGGGACAGGGGGACCAAAAACATTCAGTACTTC.

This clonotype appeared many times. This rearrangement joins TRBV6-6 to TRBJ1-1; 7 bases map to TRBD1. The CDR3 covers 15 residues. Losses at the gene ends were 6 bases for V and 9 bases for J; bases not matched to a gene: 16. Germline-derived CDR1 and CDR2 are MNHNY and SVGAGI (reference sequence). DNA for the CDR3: TGTGCCAGCAGCTCGGCAGAGACAGGGAGGTTGAAAGCTTTCTTT. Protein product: CASSSAETGRLKAFF.

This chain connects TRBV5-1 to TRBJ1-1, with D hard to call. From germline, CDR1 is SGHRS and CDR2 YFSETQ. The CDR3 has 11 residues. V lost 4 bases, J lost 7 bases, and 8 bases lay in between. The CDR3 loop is CASSQEGEAFF. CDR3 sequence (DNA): TGCGCCAGCAGCCAAGAGGGTGAAGCTTTCTTT.

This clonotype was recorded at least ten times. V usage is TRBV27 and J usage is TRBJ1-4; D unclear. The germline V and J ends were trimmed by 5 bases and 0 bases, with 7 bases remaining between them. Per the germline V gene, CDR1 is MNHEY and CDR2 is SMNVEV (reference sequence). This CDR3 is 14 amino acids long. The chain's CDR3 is CASSEQATNEKLFF. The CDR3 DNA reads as TGTGCCAGCAGTGAGCAGGCAACTAATGAAAAACTGTTTTTT.

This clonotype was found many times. CDR3 bases: TGCGCCAGCAGCCCCGGGACGGGTGAGCAGTTCTTC. The encoded protein is CASSPGTGEQFF. The V call is TRBV4-1, the J call TRBJ2-1; the D gene could be TRBD1 or TRBD2 (5 bases each). V lost 4 bases and J 9 bases, leaving 10 bases between the germline ends. This CDR3 region has 12 residues. Per germline, CDR1 MGHRA and CDR2 YSYEKL.

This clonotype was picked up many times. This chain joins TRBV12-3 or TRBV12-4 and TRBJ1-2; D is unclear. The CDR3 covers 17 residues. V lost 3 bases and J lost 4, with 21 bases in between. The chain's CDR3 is CASSFNPSYSAFYGYTF. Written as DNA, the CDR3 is TGTGCCAGCAGTTTCAACCCCTCGTACAGCGCATTCTATGGCTACACCTTC.

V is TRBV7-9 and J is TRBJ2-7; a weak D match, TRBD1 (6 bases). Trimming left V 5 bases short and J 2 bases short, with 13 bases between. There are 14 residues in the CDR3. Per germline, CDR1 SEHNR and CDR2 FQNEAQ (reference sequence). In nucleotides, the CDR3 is TGTGCCAGCAGCCTCGGACAGAATGCCTACGAGCAGTACTTC. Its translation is CASSLGQNAYEQYF.

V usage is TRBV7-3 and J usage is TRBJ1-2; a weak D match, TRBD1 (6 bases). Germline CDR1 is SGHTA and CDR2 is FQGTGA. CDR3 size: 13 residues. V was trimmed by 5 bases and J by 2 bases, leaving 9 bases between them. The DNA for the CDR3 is TGTGCCAGCAGCCCACAGGGCAACTATGGCTACACCTTC. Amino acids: CASSPQGNYGYTF.

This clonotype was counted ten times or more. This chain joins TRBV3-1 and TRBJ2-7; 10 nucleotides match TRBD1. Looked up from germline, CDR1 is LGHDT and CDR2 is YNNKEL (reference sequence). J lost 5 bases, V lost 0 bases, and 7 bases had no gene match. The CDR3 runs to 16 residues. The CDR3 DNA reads TGTGCCAGCAGCCAAGATTTGGGACAGGGGATCGACGAGCAGTACTTC. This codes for CASSQDLGQGIDEQYF.

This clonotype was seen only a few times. The CDR3 here is CASSPTGVGAFF. The CDR3 DNA is TGTGCCAGCAGTCCAACAGGGGTAGGAGCTTTCTTT. The chain has TRBV12-3 or TRBV12-4 and TRBJ1-1; 7 nucleotides match TRBD1. The CDR3 spans 12 residues. J lost 10 bases, V lost 5 bases, and 7 bases had no gene match.

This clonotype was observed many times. CDR3: CASSLQTPRGLNTGELFF. For the CDR3, the DNA is TGTGCCAGCAGCTTGCAAACCCCCAGGGGTTTGAACACCGGGGAGCTGTTTTTT. The chain combines TRBV7-2 with TRBJ2-2, with D perhaps matching TRBD1 (6 bases). V lost 3 bases and J lost 1, with 18 bases in between. This CDR3 region has 18 residues. The V gene's germline CDR1 is SGHTA and CDR2 FQGNSA.

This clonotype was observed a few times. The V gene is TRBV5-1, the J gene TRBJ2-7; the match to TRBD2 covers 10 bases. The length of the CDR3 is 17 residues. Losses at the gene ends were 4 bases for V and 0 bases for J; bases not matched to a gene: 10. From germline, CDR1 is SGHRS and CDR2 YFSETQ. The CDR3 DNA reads TGCGCCAGCAGCCCCGGGACTAGCGCGTTCCTCTCCTACGAGCAGTACTTC. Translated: CASSPGTSAFLSYEQYF.

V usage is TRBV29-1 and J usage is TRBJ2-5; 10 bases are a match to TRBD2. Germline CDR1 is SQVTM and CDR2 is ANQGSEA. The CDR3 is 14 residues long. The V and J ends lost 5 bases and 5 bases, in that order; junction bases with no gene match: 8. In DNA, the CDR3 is TGCAGCGTTCTAGGTAGCGGGAGGAGGGAGACCCAGTACTTC. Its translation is CSVLGSGRRETQYF.